Sequencing of this T cell receptor (beta chain) was carried out in a study of low-dose radiotherapy and immunotherapy resistance in tumors. Study-wide background: Cohort 2 patients were irradiated with 1 Gy every two weeks, reaching 13 Gy over 26 weeks. Every two weeks, one day ahead of radiation and immunotherapy, cyclophosphamide 200 mg/m2 was given (intravenously).

The CDR3 covers 13 residues. V gave up 5 bases and J gave up 3 bases, with 11 bases separating them. Alpha and beta chains were covered, as first-strand cDNA relied on TRAV- and TRBV-specific primers. It was with a constant-region primer and a V-primer adapter that TCRs were amplified over roughly 20 PCR cycles. The isolated mRNA underwent amplification through in vitro transcription. TCRdb itself ran the reads through MiXCR, one entry per CDR3 protein. This sample yields around 10,000 distinct CDR3 sequences, of which approximately 55% are seen a single time; 8% to 10% belongs to the top ten. Donors were administered nivolumab, ipilimumab, aspirin and low-dose cyclophosphamide, together with low-dose radiotherapy.

The chain has TRBV12-3 or TRBV12-4 and TRBJ2-7; D unclear. The receptor was derived from a human donor with advanced metastatic prostate, ovarian, gallbladder or colorectal cancer (not recorded which). This table probably holds off-target reads from a library built for another chain. CDR3 amino acids: CASSPGRNYEQYF. CDR3 sequence (DNA): TGTGCCAGCAGTCCAGGACGAAACTACGAGCAGTACTTC.